Presented here are 22 T cell receptor beta chains from one specimen sequenced in a study of blood T cell repertoires in COVID-19. Libraries were prepared by immunoSEQ multiplex PCR; TCRdb keeps only in-frame clonotypes and omits some of them. The sample has about 310,000 clones; 89% are singletons. The source material was PBMCs or T cells enriched from blood (not recorded which). The source of these receptors is a woman aged 40 to 55 who had recovered from COVID-19.

This clone was seen once. The V call is TRBV3-1 (or the pseudogene TRBV3-2), the J call TRBJ2-5; D possibly corresponds to TRBD1 (6 bases). The CDR3 covers 12 residues. V lost 5 bases to trimming and J lost 7 bases, with 11 bases between them. Germline CDR1 LGHDT, CDR2 YNNKEL (reference sequence). Here the CDR3 reads CASSDRFGTQYF. The CDR3 nucleotides are TGTGCCAGCAGCGACAGGTTCGGGACCCAGTACTTC.

J is TRBJ1-4 and V is TRBV28; TRBD1 is a possible D gene (6 bases). The CDR3 sequence is 17 residues long. Deletions cut 1 base from V and 8 bases from J, with 20 bases between. The germline V gene has CDR1 MDHEN and CDR2 SYDVKM. For the CDR3, the DNA is TGTGCCAGCAGTTTATTTGGGGGGGGGACACGGGAAGAAAAACTGTTTTTT. This sequence encodes CASSLFGGGTREEKLFF.

The sample holds one count of this clone. The J gene is TRBJ1-4, the V gene TRBV7-2; 8 bases are shared with TRBD1. The CDR3 covers 16 residues. CDR1 is SGHTA, CDR2 FQGNSA, per germline. The V and J ends lost 1 base and 7 bases, in that order; junction bases with no gene match: 8. CDR3 protein: CASSLGWTGPLEKLFF. Written as DNA, the CDR3 is TGTGCCAGCAGCTTAGGATGGACAGGGCCTCTTGAAAAACTGTTTTTT.

This clone was observed a single time. This CDR3 is CASSPGQGADYEQYF. The CDR3 DNA sequence: TGTGCCAGCAGCCCCGGACAGGGGGCCGACTACGAGCAGTACTTC. The rearrangement uses TRBV3-1 (or the pseudogene TRBV3-2) and TRBJ2-7; 11 bases agree with TRBD1. With V trimmed by 4 bases and J by 3 bases, 5 bases remained unmatched. The germline gives CDR1 LGHDT, CDR2 YNNKEL (reference sequence). The CDR3 is 15 residues long.

The rearrangement links TRBV11-2 to TRBJ2-1, with 9 positions matching TRBD2. CDR1 and CDR2 from the germline V gene are SGHAT and FQNNGV. The CDR3 loop spans 14 amino acids. With V trimmed by 5 bases and J by 4 bases, 3 bases remained unmatched. The CDR3 here is CASSPSGGYNEQFF. The CDR3 coding sequence is TGTGCCAGCAGCCCCAGCGGGGGGTACAATGAGCAGTTCTTC.

The gene calls are TRBV28 and TRBJ1-2, with D possibly TRBD1 on 6 matching bases. Between the trimmed V and J ends, which lost 3 bases and 13 bases, there was a span of 12 bases. There are 11 residues in the CDR3. Looked up from germline, CDR1 is MDHEN and CDR2 is SYDVKM. CDR3 nucleotides: TGTGCCAGCAGTTTGCAGGGGTTAAGCACCTTC. Translating gives CASSLQGLSTF.

The chain links TRBV7-2 to TRBJ2-7, with 13 bases fitting TRBD2. J gave up 7 bases and V 2 bases, and 11 bases lay outside the gene matches. This CDR3 region has 17 residues. Germline V gene lookup returns CDR1 SGHTA and CDR2 FQGNSA. This chain's CDR3 is CASSLTRTSGGRREQYF. The CDR3 DNA is TGTGCCAGCAGCTTAACCCGGACTAGCGGGGGTCGCCGGGAGCAGTACTTC.

J is TRBJ1-6 and V is TRBV3-1 (or the pseudogene TRBV3-2); TRBD1 might be the D (5 bases). Looked up from germline, CDR1 is LGHDT and CDR2 is YNNKEL (reference sequence). Trimming took off 1 base at V and 11 bases at J, with 21 bases between the two ends. The CDR3 has 17 residues. The CDR3 nucleotides read TGTGCCAGCAGCCAAGGAGGCGGGACCCCAATGGAGACACCCCTCCACTTT. Its translation is CASSQGGGTPMETPLHF.

CDR3 in amino acids: CASSSKTDTYEQYF. The CDR3 DNA reads TGTGCCAGCAGCTCAAAGACGGACACCTACGAGCAGTACTTC. The rearrangement links TRBV5-4 to TRBJ2-7; tentative D call: TRBD1 (5 bases). The germline V and J ends were trimmed by 3 bases and 2 bases, with 12 bases remaining between them. The CDR3 contains 14 residues. Looked up from germline, CDR1 is SGHNT and CDR2 is YYREEE (reference sequence).

The rearrangement links TRBV21-1 to TRBJ1-1. TRBV21-1 is noted as a pseudogene. This CDR3 has 14 residues. In DNA, the CDR3 is TGTGCCAGCAGCAGAGCAGGGGAGGAGACTGAAGCTTTCTTT. Residues: CASSRAGEETEAFF.

The chain links TRBV9 to TRBJ1-6, with 9 nucleotides matching TRBD1. CDR1 SGDLS and CDR2 YYNGEE come from the germline V gene. This CDR3 comprises 15 residues. V lost 3 bases and J lost 8; bases outside the gene matches: 6. CDR3 nucleotides: TGTGCCAGCAGCGATCGACAGGGGGGGCATTCACCCCTCCACTTT. This gives the protein CASSDRQGGHSPLHF.

V and J are TRBV5-1 and TRBJ2-3, with 10 bases identical to TRBD2. CDR1 SGHRS and CDR2 YFSETQ come from the germline V gene. The CDR3 is 15 amino acids. V lost 4 bases to trimming and J lost 7 bases; unmatched junction nucleotides: 9. The CDR3 reads CASSPGLAALNTQYF. CDR3 bases: TGCGCCAGCAGCCCAGGACTAGCGGCTCTAAATACGCAGTATTTT.

The chain joins TRBV27 to TRBJ2-3; D is perhaps TRBD2 (5 bases). V lost 4 bases and J 5 bases, leaving 10 bases between the germline ends. Germline V gives CDR1 MNHEY, CDR2 SMNVEV (reference sequence). This CDR3 contains 13 residues. Here the CDR3 DNA reads TGTGCCAGCAGTTGGCTAGGGAGAGATACGCAGTATTTT. It translates to CASSWLGRDTQYF.

The CDR3 region is CASRGSAGTYGYTF. Here the CDR3 DNA reads TGTGCCAGCAGGGGGAGCGCGGGGACCTATGGCTACACCTTC. V and J are TRBV2 and TRBJ1-2, with a tentative D call TRBD1 (5 bases). Germline V gives CDR1 SNHLY, CDR2 FYNNEI. The CDR3 is 14 amino acids. The ends were cut back, 6 bases at V and 4 bases at J, with 15 bases in the middle. The full variable domain, its missing parts supplied by reference TRBV2 and TRBJ1-2, is EPEVTQTPSHQVTQMGQEVILRCVPISNHLYFYWYRQILGQKVEFLVSFYNNEISEKSEIFDDQFSVERPDGSNFTLKIRSTKLEDSAMYFCASRGSAGTYGYTFGSGTRLTVV.

The chain uses TRBV28 and TRBJ2-7; tentative D call: TRBD2 (6 bases). In germline, CDR1 is MDHEN, CDR2 SYDVKM. The CDR3 length is 16 residues. V dropped 4 bases and J dropped 2 bases, with 18 bases sitting between them. CDR3 nucleotide sequence: TGTGCCAGCAGTTCTCGGGGGTGGGGAAACCCCTACGAGCAGTACTTC. It translates to CASSSRGWGNPYEQYF. Full variable domain (rest looked up from reference TRBV28 and TRBJ2-7): DVKVTQSSRYLVKRTGEKVFLECVQDMDHENMFWYRQDPGLGLRLIYFSYDVKMKEKGDIPEGYSVSREKKERFSLILESASTNQTSMYLCASSSRGWGNPYEQYFGPGTRLTVT.

This chain links TRBV24-1 with TRBJ2-2; 8 bases match TRBD2. From germline, CDR1 is KGHDR and CDR2 SFDVKD. The CDR3 covers 18 residues. The J segment lost 5 bases and the V segment lost 0 bases, leaving 10 bases of the junction unmatched. CDR3 protein: CATSDLFTGLGGTGELFF. CDR3 bases: TGTGCCACCAGTGATTTGTTCACGGGACTAGGGGGAACCGGGGAGCTGTTTTTT.

The genes are TRBV7-3 and TRBJ2-1, with 9 bases identical to TRBD1. Germline CDR1 is SGHTA and CDR2 is FQGTGA. The CDR3 contains 15 residues. V shed 4 bases and J 4 bases; nucleotides not matched to a gene: 5. The CDR3 protein is CASSSTGGLYNEQFF. CDR3 sequence (DNA): TGTGCCAGCAGCTCGACAGGGGGTCTGTACAATGAGCAGTTCTTC.

J is TRBJ1-4 and V is TRBV18; 7 nucleotides align to TRBD1. This CDR3 comprises 15 residues. Trimming cost V 2 bases and J 5 bases; bases outside gene matches: 5. Germline CDR1 is KGHSH and CDR2 is LQKENI. CDR3 nucleotides: TGTGCCAGCTCACCATCCGGGACAGAGAATGAAAAACTGTTTTTT. Its translation: CASSPSGTENEKLFF.

This sequence joins TRBV21-1 and TRBJ2-5; the listed D gene, TRBD1, was not tested against the DNA. TRBV21-1 has pseudogene status. The length of the CDR3 is 15 residues. Here the CDR3 reads CASSKEYRGQETQYF. CDR3 bases: TGTGCCAGCAGCAAAGAGTACAGGGGGCAGGAGACCCAGTACTTC.

This chain connects TRBV6-5 to TRBJ2-7, with TRBD2 as a possible D gene (6 bases). The V and J ends lost 7 bases and 1 base respectively, with 14 bases between them. Germline loops: CDR1 MNHEY, CDR2 SVGAGI. The CDR3 totals 14 residues. Here the CDR3 reads CASTIGTLSYEQYF. The DNA for the CDR3 is TGTGCCAGCACCATCGGGACTCTATCCTACGAGCAGTACTTC.

V and J are TRBV9 and TRBJ2-7; 7 bases line up with TRBD1. The germline V gene encodes CDR1 SGDLS and CDR2 YYNGEE. V lost 3 bases, J lost 3 bases, and 9 bases stayed unmatched. The CDR3 is made up of 15 amino acids. This chain's CDR3 is CASSASGTALYEQYF. The DNA for the CDR3 is TGTGCCAGCAGCGCCTCCGGGACAGCCCTCTACGAGCAGTACTTC.

This chain uses TRBV28 with TRBJ1-2; D unresolved. V dropped 8 bases and J dropped 4 bases, with 20 bases sitting between them. Germline loops: CDR1 MDHEN, CDR2 SYDVKM. The length of the CDR3 is 15 residues. Here the CDR3 reads CASRSPRLGSYGYTF. The CDR3 DNA reads TGTGCCAGCCGGTCGCCCCGCCTCGGGAGCTATGGCTACACCTTC.